This T cell receptor (beta chain) was captured by sequencing in a study of T cells after yellow fever vaccination. This clonotype was detected ten times or more. No antigen is known for it. Germline CDR1 MNHNY, CDR2 SVGAGI (reference sequence). Trimming shortened V by 10 bases and J by 6 bases, and 18 bases separated the two germline ends. The length of the CDR3 is 13 residues. TCRdb analysed the 5' RACE reads with MiXCR anew, one entry per CDR3 protein. The data show 90,000 to 150,000 distinct CDR3 sequences, 6.5% to 9% seen once. Findings and limits, study-wide: Re-detected after boosting: most primary clones, more than 95% of CD4 and 80% to 90% of CD8.

J is TRBJ2-5 and V is TRBV6-6; weak D call: TRBD2 (6 bases). This receptor was obtained from a man in his late teens or twenties who received the YFV17D yellow fever vaccine. Sequenced material: CD4+ T cells sorted from PBMCs, taken about 41 days after the first yellow fever vaccination. CDR3 sequence (DNA): TGTGCCACCAAAGTGGGGGGTCGGAAGACCCAGTACTTC. It codes for CATKVGGRKTQYF.